The present entry profiles one T cell receptor (beta chain) with its context. Its cognate antigen has yet to be identified. No per-base quality is available; no much larger clone lies one base away. This entry belongs to a study of blood T cell repertoires in COVID-19 (dated by TCRdb to the early 2020s). Some background on the complete study: Samples from collaborators originated in the United States, Italy and Spain and spanned both the acute and convalescent phases of COVID-19. The prospective study material was composed of cDNA or gDNA derived from T cells, B-cell-depleted T cells, or PBMCs. The dataset comprised deeply sampled blood TCRbeta repertoires from subjects exposed to, actively infected with, or recovered from COVID-19. The repertoires were released in a freely available public database intended as a resource for research on the immune response to SARS-CoV-2. The samples were drawn from two sources: the first 160 participants of the ongoing ImmuneRACE study, and 1,000 to 1,500 subjects contributed by 6 global collaborators. A de-identified subject ID, COVID-19 status, age in years and sex were almost always included in the sample metadata. Where available, HLA class I and class II types were taken from metadata supplied by the sample provider and were not determined by assay-based typing.

TCRbeta CDR3 regions were amplified from genomic DNA using the immunoSEQ Assay, a bias-controlled multiplex PCR. The paper's data handling went like this. The number of nucleated cells in each sample was estimated by amplification of reference gene primers within the assay. Sequence reads were collapsed and filtered to measure the absolute abundance of every unique TCRbeta CDR3 rearrangement. For each sample, productive Simpson clonality was calculated by taking the square root of Simpson's diversity index across productive rearrangements. What TCRdb holds here is the immuneACCESS table cut down to in-frame rearrangements. Part of the clones is not present; checked against another copy, under half of the missing clones reflect an unresolved V gene, and the others are unexplained. V, J and clone size derive from that table, while D and trimming were established from the DNA sequence. Present in this sample are 200,000 to 300,000 clones, 84% of which were seen just once. The ten most abundant clones make up 4% of the sample.

Each collaborating institution followed its own protocols to collect whole blood in K2EDTA tubes. Collaborator samples were shipped for TCRbeta analysis as frozen whole blood, isolated PBMCs, or DNA extracted from either sample type. Beyond this particular receptor, the publication reports: The amount of clinical and demographic metadata varied by source and participant and was provided uncurated.

According to the germline V gene (reference sequence), CDR1 reads SGHKS and CDR2 reads YYEKEE. Trimming removed 4 bases from V and 4 bases from J; the gene matches leave 4 bases unexplained. The CDR3 has 13 amino acids, counting the end cysteine and phenylalanine. Kept here is only the CDR3 DNA, which spans 39 bases and is read in frame from base 1. Sequencing was done on a sample of peripheral blood. The rearranged segments are TRBV5-5 and TRBJ1-2; 7 central bases correspond to TRBD1. The TCR originated in a man aged 50-60 years with acute or convalescent COVID-19. The nucleotide sequence reads TGTGCCAGCAGCCCAGACAGGGTCTATGGCTACACCTTC. This codes for CASSPDRVYGYTF.